These 2 T cell receptor beta chains were sequenced from one sample in a study of cytomegalovirus exposure and HLA in healthy donors. Primers: 60 Vbeta forward and 13 Jbeta reverse. Generated by immunoSEQ multiplex PCR, the TCRdb table keeps only in-frame clones and is missing some. The profile shows under 150,000 clones, approximately 78% of them singletons. The sample comprised PBMCs. These receptors were obtained from a woman in her forties in good health and CMV-seronegative.

The chain combines TRBV7-2 with TRBJ2-1; maybe TRBD1 (6 bases). In germline, CDR1 is SGHTA, CDR2 FQGNSA. The V end was cut by 5 bases, the J end by 9 bases, with 17 bases between. The CDR3 consists of 14 residues. CDR3 residues: CASSPISDRGEQFF. The CDR3 DNA reads TGTGCCAGCAGCCCTATATCGGACAGAGGTGAGCAGTTCTTC.

Only a few counts were recorded for this clone. This chain joins TRBV5-1 and TRBJ2-7; maybe TRBD1 (7 bases). V was pared by 4 bases and J by 5 bases, with 16 bases between. The CDR3 loop spans 14 amino acids. Germline lookup yields CDR1 SGHRS and CDR2 YFSETQ. Here the CDR3 DNA reads TGCGCCAGCAGCGGAACAGGGGACTGGGACGAGCAGTACTTC. Translated: CASSGTGDWDEQYF.